Listed below are T cell receptor beta chains from one sample, sequenced in a study of blood T cell repertoires in COVID-19. Using immunoSEQ multiplex PCR, the repertoire was profiled, and TCRdb retains in-frame clones only, with some absent. Of 54,000 or so clones detected, 80% to 90% appear once; the ten largest clones hold about 8.3%. The sequenced material came from peripheral blood. The receptors shown here come from a man aged 45-60 years with active COVID-19. CDR3s include the opening cysteine and the closing phenylalanine or tryptophan. A D gene is named only where the DNA matches it firmly. Not every row has a clone size; where given, it reads once, few, many or a size class.

d_gene,abundance,v_gene,j_gene,CDR3aa,CDR3nt
NA,NA,TRBV11-2,TRBJ1-2,CASSLFRGDGYTF,TGTGCCAGCAGCTTATTCAGGGGCGATGGCTACACCTTC
NA,NA,TRBV28,TRBJ1-4,CASSRSGTGNEKLFF,TGTGCCAGCAGTCGATCCGGGACTGGAAATGAAAAACTGTTTTTT
NA,NA,TRBV15,TRBJ1-2,CATSRDLEDRYGYTF,TGTGCCACCAGCAGAGATCTTGAGGACAGATATGGCTACACCTTC
NA,NA,TRBV9,TRBJ2-3,CASTSTSDTQYF,TGTGCCAGCACCTCGACTTCGGATACGCAGTATTTT
NA,NA,TRBV5-1,TRBJ2-7,CASSLYGVLDEQYF,TGCGCCAGCAGCTTGTACGGGGTCCTGGACGAGCAGTACTTC
NA,few,TRBV6-6,TRBJ2-7,CASRDSYEQYF,TGTGCCAGCAGGGACAGCTACGAGCAGTACTTC
NA,once,TRBV11-2,TRBJ1-3,CASSTSLAGNTIYF,TGTGCCAGCAGCACCTCTTTAGCTGGAAACACCATATATTTT
TRBD1,NA,TRBV28,TRBJ2-7,CASSSTGTGGYEQYF,TGTGCCAGCAGTTCGACCGGGACAGGGGGCTACGAGCAGTACTTC
NA,NA,TRBV9,TRBJ1-1,CASSSGQVTEAFF,TGTGCCAGCAGCTCCGGACAAGTCACTGAAGCTTTCTTT
TRBD2,few,TRBV19,TRBJ2-7,CASSMGLAGTSYEQYF,TGTGCCAGTAGTATGGGACTAGCGGGGACCTCCTACGAGCAGTACTTC
NA,once,TRBV7-9,TRBJ2-5,CASSLYETQYF,TGTGCCAGCAGCTTATATGAGACCCAGTACTTC
TRBD1,NA,TRBV5-1,TRBJ2-7,CASSLEEQGAGEQYF,TGCGCCAGCAGCTTGGAGGAACAGGGGGCGGGCGAGCAGTACTTC
NA,NA,TRBV4-1,TRBJ1-4,CASSQAARLEKLFF,TGCGCCAGCAGCCAAGCTGCAAGACTCGAAAAACTGTTTTTT
NA,NA,TRBV10-1,TRBJ2-1,CASTTGLSYNEQFF,TGCGCCAGCACCACAGGGCTATCCTACAATGAGCAGTTCTTC
NA,once,TRBV18,TRBJ2-7,CASSPLRYGSGFYEQYF,TGTGCCAGCTCACCATTGAGGTACGGGAGCGGTTTCTACGAGCAGTACTTC
NA,NA,TRBV6-5,TRBJ2-2,CATKESGTNTGELFF,TGTGCCACCAAGGAAAGCGGAACGAACACCGGGGAGCTGTTTTTT
TRBD2,NA,TRBV6-5,TRBJ2-3,CASSFYSGSADTQYF,TGTGCCAGCAGTTTTTATAGCGGGAGTGCAGATACGCAGTATTTT
NA,NA,TRBV10-2,TRBJ2-5,CASSESNREETQYF,TGCGCCAGCAGTGAGTCAAACAGGGAAGAGACCCAGTACTTC
TRBD1,NA,TRBV5-6,TRBJ1-6,CASSPGGSNSPLHF,TGTGCCAGCAGTCCAGGGGGTAGTAATTCACCCCTCCACTTT
TRBD1,NA,TRBV5-1,TRBJ1-6,CASSEGQRNSPLHF,TGCGCCAGCAGCGAGGGACAGCGTAATTCACCCCTCCACTTT
TRBD1,NA,TRBV28,TRBJ1-2,CASSSGQGIYGYTF,TGTGCCAGCAGTTCGGGACAGGGGATTTATGGCTACACCTTC
NA,NA,TRBV30,TRBJ1-1,CAWGVGLGNTEAFF,TGTGCCTGGGGGGTGGGGCTGGGGAACACTGAAGCTTTCTTT
NA,NA,TRBV6-5,TRBJ1-5,CASISGGNQPQHF,TGTGCCAGCATTTCCGGGGGCAATCAGCCCCAGCATTTT
NA,NA,TRBV27,TRBJ2-3,CASSLSVSTDTQYF,TGTGCCAGCAGTTTATCCGTTAGCACAGATACGCAGTATTTT
TRBD1,NA,TRBV5-1,TRBJ2-7,CASSLGIGTGSREQYF,TGCGCCAGCAGCTTAGGTATAGGGACAGGGTCCCGCGAGCAGTACTTC
NA,NA,TRBV5-1,TRBJ2-3,CASSLGGVTDTQYF,TGCGCCAGCAGCTTAGGAGGGGTCACAGATACGCAGTATTTT
TRBD2,NA,TRBV24-1,TRBJ2-1,CATASSGRFLNEQFF,TGTGCCACTGCCTCTAGCGGGAGATTTTTGAATGAGCAGTTCTTC
TRBD1,NA,TRBV18,TRBJ1-5,CASSPPGTASNQPQHF,TGTGCCAGCTCACCACCAGGGACAGCTAGCAATCAGCCCCAGCATTTT
NA,once,TRBV24-1,TRBJ2-5,CATSDQGVGRETQYF,TGTGCCACCAGTGACCAGGGGGTTGGGAGGGAGACCCAGTACTTC
TRBD1,NA,TRBV4-2,TRBJ1-1,CASSQDPLGTGRNTEAFF,TGTGCCAGCAGCCAAGATCCCTTGGGGACAGGGCGGAACACTGAAGCTTTCTTT
NA,NA,TRBV19,TRBJ2-3,CASSIGSSGSTDTQYF,TGTGCCAGTAGTATAGGATCGAGCGGTAGCACAGATACGCAGTATTTT
NA,NA,TRBV6-6,TRBJ1-2,CASSYGLYGYTF,TGTGCCAGCAGTTACGGACTCTATGGCTACACCTTC
NA,NA,TRBV24-1,TRBJ1-5,CATSDPAQLTGRSQPQHF,TGTGCCACCAGTGATCCCGCGCAGTTAACAGGGCGGAGTCAGCCCCAGCATTTT
NA,NA,TRBV6-4,TRBJ2-3,CASSEGRDVGSDTQYF,TGTGCCAGCAGTGAGGGGCGGGACGTGGGTTCGGATACGCAGTATTTT
TRBD2,once,TRBV7-2,TRBJ2-5,CASSFQYSGKAGETQYF,TGTGCCAGCAGCTTCCAATATAGCGGGAAGGCCGGGGAGACCCAGTACTTC
TRBD2,NA,TRBV14,TRBJ2-5,CASSHSRTSGARGQETQYF,TGTGCCAGCAGCCACTCAAGGACTAGCGGGGCCCGGGGTCAAGAGACCCAGTACTTC
NA,NA,TRBV19,TRBJ1-5,CASRVPLGHDQPQHF,TGTGCCAGTAGGGTCCCCTTGGGGCATGATCAGCCCCAGCATTTT
NA,NA,TRBV5-1,TRBJ1-5,CASSLALFVQPQHF,TGCGCCAGCAGCTTGGCCCTTTTTGTTCAGCCCCAGCATTTT
TRBD2,NA,TRBV2,TRBJ2-3,CASSDPPGRTDTQYF,TGTGCCAGCAGTGATCCCCCCGGGAGGACAGATACGCAGTATTTT
TRBD2,NA,TRBV5-1,TRBJ2-3,CASRDPSGSTDTQYF,TGCGCCAGCAGGGATCCTAGCGGGAGCACAGATACGCAGTATTTT
TRBD1,NA,TRBV29-1,TRBJ1-2,CSAEDRSNYGYTF,TGCAGCGCCGAGGACAGGTCTAACTATGGCTACACCTTC
NA,NA,TRBV28,TRBJ2-1,CASSLGGAGSYNEQFF,TGTGCCAGCAGTTTAGGAGGCGCGGGCTCCTACAATGAGCAGTTCTTC
TRBD1,NA,TRBV5-1,TRBJ2-7,CASSLRDRGSEQYF,TGCGCCAGCAGCTTGCGGGACAGGGGATCCGAGCAGTACTTC
TRBD1,once,TRBV28,TRBJ1-4,CASRSSTGVEKLFF,TGTGCCAGCAGATCCTCGACAGGGGTTGAAAAACTGTTTTTT
NA,NA,TRBV10-3,TRBJ2-2,CAISEGPGELFF,TGTGCCATCAGTGAGGGCCCCGGGGAGCTGTTTTTT
TRBD1,NA,TRBV3-1/TRBV3-2,TRBJ2-1,CASSPRDRGRGQFF,TGTGCCAGCAGCCCCCGGGACAGGGGCAGAGGGCAGTTCTTC
NA,once,TRBV3-1/TRBV3-2,TRBJ1-1,CASSPTGRLNEAFF,TGTGCCAGCAGCCCCACGGGGAGGTTGAATGAAGCTTTCTTT
NA,NA,TRBV12-3/TRBV12-4,TRBJ1-1,CASSLGLNTEAFF,TGTGCCAGCAGTTTAGGGCTGAACACTGAAGCTTTCTTT
TRBD2,NA,TRBV4-2,TRBJ2-1,CASSHPTSGGYNEQFF,TGTGCCAGCAGCCACCCCACTAGCGGGGGTTACAATGAGCAGTTCTTC
NA,NA,TRBV7-2,TRBJ1-1,CASSLDGGNTEAFF,TGTGCCAGCAGCTTAGACGGGGGGAACACTGAAGCTTTCTTT
NA,once,TRBV11-2,TRBJ2-1,CASSLVLGHSSYNEQFF,TGTGCCAGCAGCTTAGTGCTTGGGCATAGCTCCTACAATGAGCAGTTCTTC
TRBD2,NA,TRBV6-6,TRBJ2-5,CASGLAGRGETQYF,TGTGCCAGCGGCCTAGCGGGGCGGGGGGAGACCCAGTACTTC
NA,NA,TRBV6-6,TRBJ1-2,CASSSVRGNYGYTF,TGTGCCAGCAGTTCTGTACGGGGTAACTATGGCTACACCTTC